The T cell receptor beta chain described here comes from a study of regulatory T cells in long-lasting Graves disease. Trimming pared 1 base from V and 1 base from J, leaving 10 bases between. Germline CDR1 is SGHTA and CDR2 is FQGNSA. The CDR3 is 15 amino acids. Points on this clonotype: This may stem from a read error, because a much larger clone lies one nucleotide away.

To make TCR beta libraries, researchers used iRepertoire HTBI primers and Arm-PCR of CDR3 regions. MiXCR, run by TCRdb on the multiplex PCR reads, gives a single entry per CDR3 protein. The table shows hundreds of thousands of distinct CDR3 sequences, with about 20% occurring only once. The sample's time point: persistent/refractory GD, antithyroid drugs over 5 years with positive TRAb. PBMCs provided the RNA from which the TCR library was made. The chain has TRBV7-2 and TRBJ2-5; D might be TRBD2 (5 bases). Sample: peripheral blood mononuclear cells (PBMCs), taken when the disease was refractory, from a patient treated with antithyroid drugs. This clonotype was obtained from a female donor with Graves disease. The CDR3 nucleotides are TGTGCCAGCAGCTTAGGGGCGGGCGCCCAAGAGACCCAGTACTTC. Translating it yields CASSLGAGAQETQYF.